Listed below are T cell receptor beta chains from one sample, sequenced in a study of response to subunit inactivated influenza vaccine. Each CDR3 protein is one row after TCRdb ran MiXCR on the RT-PCR reads. The sample comprises just under 550,000 distinct CDR3 sequences, roughly 25% of which are singletons, and 2.8% rests with the top ten. This same sample was also part of a study on T cells expressing NK-cell markers.

The starting material was CD4+ T cells sorted from PBMCs, obtained 11 to 12 days after vaccination. These receptor sequences come from a man in his forties or fifties who received an inactivated influenza vaccine. CDR3s include the opening cysteine and the closing phenylalanine or tryptophan. Each record gives: V gene, clone size, D gene, J gene, CDR3 protein, CDR3 DNA. D genes are given only for firm matches. Clone size is given for some rows only: seen once, a few or many times, or a class if the clone is expanded.

>TRBV4-1|-|-|TRBJ1-5
CASSQYRVSNQPQHF
TGCGCCAGCAGCCAATATCGGGTTAGCAATCAGCCCCAGCATTTT
>TRBV7-2|few|-|TRBJ2-5
CASRTGARETQYF
TGTGCCAGCAGAACGGGGGCTAGAGAGACCCAGTACTTC
>TRBV20-1|-|TRBD1|TRBJ2-7
CSASGDRTYEQYF
TGCAGTGCTAGTGGGGACAGGACCTACGAGCAGTACTTC
>TRBV20-1|few|-|TRBJ2-3
CSARDVFVYYTDTQYF
TGCAGTGCTAGAGATGTGTTTGTCTACTACACAGATACGCAGTATTTT
>TRBV30|-|-|TRBJ1-4
CAWSVVEGKLFF
TGTGCCTGGAGTGTTGTTGAGGGAAAACTGTTTTTT
>TRBV20-1|once|TRBD2|TRBJ2-1
CSAPPARGGPYNEQFF
TGCAGTGCACCCCCCGCCCGCGGGGGACCTTACAATGAGCAGTTCTTC
>TRBV20-1|-|-|TRBJ2-5
CSASRESAQYF
TGCAGTGCTAGTAGAGAGTCGGCCCAGTACTTC
>TRBV12-3/TRBV12-4|-|TRBD1|TRBJ1-5
CASSSRDRGHAAQHF
TGTGCCAGCAGTTCGAGGGACAGGGGCCACGCGGCCCAGCATTTT
>TRBV19|few|TRBD2|TRBJ2-7
CASSIDASGSFYEQYF
TGTGCCAGTAGTATAGATGCTAGCGGGAGTTTCTACGAGCAGTACTTC
>TRBV29-1|-|TRBD2|TRBJ2-3
CSATGGASTDTQYF
TGCAGCGCGACGGGGGGAGCTAGCACAGATACGCAGTATTTT